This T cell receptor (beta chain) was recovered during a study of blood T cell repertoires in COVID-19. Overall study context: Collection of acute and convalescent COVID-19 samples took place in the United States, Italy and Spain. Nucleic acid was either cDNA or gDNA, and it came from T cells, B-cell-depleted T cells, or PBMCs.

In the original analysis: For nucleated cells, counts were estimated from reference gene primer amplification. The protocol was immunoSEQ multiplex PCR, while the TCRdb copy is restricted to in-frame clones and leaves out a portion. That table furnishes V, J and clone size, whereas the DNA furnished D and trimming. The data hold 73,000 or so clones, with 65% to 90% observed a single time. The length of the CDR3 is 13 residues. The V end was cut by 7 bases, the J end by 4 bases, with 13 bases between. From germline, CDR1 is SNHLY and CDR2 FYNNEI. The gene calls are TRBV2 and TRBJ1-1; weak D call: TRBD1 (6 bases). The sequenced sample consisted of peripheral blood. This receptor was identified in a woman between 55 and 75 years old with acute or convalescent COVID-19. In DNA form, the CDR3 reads TGTGCCAGCATGGGAGGGGGGACCACTGAAGCTTTCTTT. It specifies CASMGGGTTEAFF.